This note documents a single T cell receptor (beta chain) sequence. The sample belongs to a study of blood T cell repertoires in COVID-19. Study as a whole: The United States, Italy and Spain supplied acute and convalescent COVID-19 samples. PBMCs, B-cell-depleted T cells, or T cells were the source of the cDNA or gDNA that made up the material.

Germline V CDR1 and CDR2: KGHSH, LQKENI. The CDR3 is 14 residues long. Trimming removed 1 base at V and 3 bases at J, with 6 bases between. Clones were read by immunoSEQ multiplex PCR, and TCRdb kept only the in-frame ones, dropping some. The sample has over 90,000 clones; around 73% are singletons. Source material: peripheral blood. The sequence came from a man aged 60 to 75 with active or convalescent COVID-19. V and J are TRBV18 and TRBJ1-4; D is perhaps TRBD1 (6 bases). CDR3 amino acids: CASSPQGANEKLFF. CDR3 DNA sequence: TGTGCCAGCTCACCACAGGGGGCTAATGAAAAACTGTTTTTT.